Following are 14 T cell receptor beta chains from one sample sequenced in a study of shared clonotypes between healthy human individuals. The repertoire was sequenced with immunoSEQ multiplex PCR; TCRdb's copy has only in-frame clones and lacks some. The sample lists 2 million to 3 million clones; roughly nine tenths were seen once. Sequenced input: naive CD4+ T cells sorted from blood. Regarding subset: CD45RA+ positively selected. These receptors originate from a man aged 18-30 years in good health.

This chain connects TRBV19 to TRBJ1-6; 7 positions match TRBD1. J gave up 10 bases and V 5 bases, and 8 bases lay outside the gene matches. Germline V gene lookup returns CDR1 LNHDA and CDR2 SQIVND (reference sequence). The CDR3 is made up of 14 amino acids. CDR3 nucleotides: TGTGCCAGTAGTTCGACGGGACAGATCTCACCCCTCCACTTT. Its translation is CASSSTGQISPLHF.

The J gene is TRBJ1-1, the V gene TRBV2, with no clear D. Trimming pared 5 bases from V and 0 bases from J, leaving 13 bases between. The CDR3 has 15 amino acids. Germline V gene lookup returns CDR1 SNHLY and CDR2 FYNNEI. The CDR3: CASSFAGPLNTEAFF. In DNA form, the CDR3 reads TGTGCCAGCAGTTTCGCCGGACCCCTGAACACTGAAGCTTTCTTT.

The chain has TRBV19 and TRBJ2-4; 8 nucleotides align to TRBD1. With 3 bases clipped from V and 4 bases from J, the junction kept 11 bases outside the gene matches. The CDR3 covers 17 residues. The V gene's germline CDR1 is LNHDA and CDR2 SQIVND (reference sequence). The CDR3 nucleotides read TGTGCCAGTAGTATGAGAGGACAGGGCCCCTTAAAAAACATTCAGTACTTC. It is translated as CASSMRGQGPLKNIQYF.

This chain links TRBV4-1 with TRBJ1-3, with D unresolved. V was clipped by 0 bases and J by 0 bases, with 12 bases between them. The CDR3 is 17 amino acids. CDR1 and CDR2 from the germline V gene are MGHRA and YSYEKL. The CDR3 region has the DNA TGCGCCAGCAGCCAAGATGTCCCAGGAATCTCTGGAAACACCATATATTTT. As protein: CASSQDVPGISGNTIYF.

The DNA for the CDR3 is TGTGCCAGCAGCTTGGGTCCAGGGACGGGGACTGAAGCTTTCTTT. Its translation: CASSLGPGTGTEAFF. The chain uses TRBV5-6 and TRBJ1-1, with D possibly matching TRBD1 (5 bases). Germline V gene data show CDR1 as SGHDT and CDR2 as YYEEEE. The CDR3 consists of 15 residues. Trimming shortened V by 0 bases and J by 5 bases, and 14 bases separated the two germline ends.

This chain links TRBV2 with TRBJ1-5; TRBD1 might be the D (5 bases). The CDR3 extends over 15 amino acids. Per germline, CDR1 SNHLY and CDR2 FYNNEI. V gave up 1 base and J gave up 2 bases, with 9 bases separating them. The CDR3 here is CASSEEGSGNQPQHF. The CDR3, as DNA: TGTGCCAGCAGTGAAGAGGGGTCGGGCAATCAGCCCCAGCATTTT.

The chain couples TRBV18 to TRBJ1-2; the D gene is possibly TRBD1 (6 bases). This CDR3 contains 15 residues. Trimming removed 2 bases from V and 7 bases from J, with 17 bases in between. Per the germline V gene, CDR1 is KGHSH and CDR2 is LQKENI. CDR3: CASSPERVGAIGYTF. Written as DNA, the CDR3 is TGTGCCAGCTCACCAGAAAGGGTGGGGGCTATTGGCTACACCTTC.

V gene TRBV27 combines with J gene TRBJ2-5; 13 nucleotides align to TRBD2. The DNA end lines up better with TRBJ2-7; the J call may be wrong. Germline lookup yields CDR1 MNHEY and CDR2 SMNVEV (reference sequence). The CDR3 runs 14 residues. CDR3 region: CASTRTSGSYEQYF. The CDR3 bases are TGTGCCAGCACCCGGACTAGCGGGAGCTACGAGCAGTACTTC.

The V gene is TRBV7-2, the J gene TRBJ2-2; D remains unclear. CDR1 SGHTA and CDR2 FQGNSA come from the germline V gene. The CDR3 covers 15 residues. Trimming took off 5 bases at V and 2 bases at J, with 12 bases between the two ends. The CDR3 nucleotides are TGTGCCAGCAGCCTCACTACCACTAACACCGGGGAGCTGTTTTTT. This codes for CASSLTTTNTGELFF.

The gene calls are TRBV19 and TRBJ2-1; 12 bases are a match to TRBD2. V was pared by 6 bases and J by 4 bases, with 13 bases of the junction left unmatched. CDR3 length: 18 amino acids. The germline V gene has CDR1 LNHDA and CDR2 SQIVND (reference sequence). The CDR3 DNA sequence: TGTGCCAGTAGAGCCCTAGCGGGAGGGCAGTCGAGATACAATGAGCAGTTCTTC. It translates to CASRALAGGQSRYNEQFF. Together with reference TRBV19 and TRBJ2-1, the CDR3 gives the full variable domain: DGGITQSPKYLFRKEGQNVTLSCEQNLNHDAMYWYRQDPGQGLRLIYYSQIVNDFQKGDIAEGYSVSREKKESFPLTVTSAQKNPTAFYLCASRALAGGQSRYNEQFFGPGTRLTVL.

The J gene is TRBJ2-1, the V gene TRBV10-1; 10 bases are shared with TRBD1. CDR3 length: 15 residues. J was trimmed by 7 bases and V by 2 bases; bases with no gene match: 5. Germline assignment: CDR1 WNHNN and CDR2 SYGVQD (reference sequence). The CDR3 region has the DNA TGCGCCAGCAGTGAGAGACAGGGGGCGCGGAATGAGCAGTTCTTC. This gives the protein CASSERQGARNEQFF.

Details on this clone: The sample contains more than one DNA sequence encoding this CDR3. This CDR3 reads CSARGGYGYTF. The CDR3 region has the DNA TGCAGTGCTAGAGGAGGATATGGCTACACCTTC. The chain couples TRBV20-1 to TRBJ1-2; no clear D gene. The CDR3 runs 11 residues. Trimming took 1 base from V and 5 from J, leaving 5 bases between them. The V gene's germline CDR1 is DFQATT and CDR2 SNEGSKA (reference sequence).

This chain joins TRBV6-5 and TRBJ2-1; TRBD2 matches 8 bases. Per germline, CDR1 MNHEY and CDR2 SVGAGI. The CDR3 sequence is 15 residues long. V shed 6 bases and J 3 bases; nucleotides not matched to a gene: 7. The DNA for the CDR3 is TGTGCCAGCAGCCTTACTAGCGGACGCTACAATGAGCAGTTCTTC. It yields the protein CASSLTSGRYNEQFF.

The V and J genes are TRBV15 and TRBJ2-7, with TRBD1 matching over 8 bases. Germline V gives CDR1 LNHNV, CDR2 YYDKDF (reference sequence). The CDR3 has 15 residues. After removal of 3 bases from V and 5 bases from J, the junction contained 9 bases not matched to a gene. CDR3 in amino acids: CATSSRTGFPDEQYF. CDR3 nucleotides: TGTGCCACCAGCAGTAGGACAGGGTTTCCTGACGAGCAGTACTTC.